Presented here are 31 T cell receptor beta chains from one specimen sequenced in a study of shared clonotypes between healthy human individuals. Sequencing used immunoSEQ multiplex PCR; TCRdb keeps in-frame clones, though not all of them. The sample has a few million clones, about 93% seen once. It was CD45RO-negative cells, positively selected for CCR7, that made up naive CD8 cells, with terminally differentiated effector memory CD45RA+ cells excluded. The specimen was naive CD8+ T cells from PBMCs. The receptor source for this set is a young man in good health. Some clones in this sample may be carry-over from other donors' samples.

Concerning this clone itself: With a much larger clone just one base away, this may be a read error. The chain employs TRBV25-1 and TRBJ2-7, with D unclear. V was shortened by 5 bases and J by 0 bases, with 5 bases between the two germline ends. Germline CDR1 is MGHDK and CDR2 is SYGVNS. CDR3 length: 12 amino acids. For the CDR3, the DNA is TGTGCCAGCAGTTGGAGCTCCTACGAGCAGTACTTC. Its translation: CASSWSSYEQYF.

The V call is TRBV27, the J call TRBJ2-1, with TRBD2 matching 10 bases. The germline V gene has CDR1 MNHEY and CDR2 SMNVEV (reference sequence). Trimming at V came to 8 bases and at J to 4 bases, leaving 8 bases not matched to a gene. CDR3 length: 15 amino acids. CDR3 region: CASASLAGPYNEQFF. DNA for the CDR3: TGTGCCAGCGCGTCACTAGCGGGGCCTTACAATGAGCAGTTCTTC.

The chain links TRBV5-1 to TRBJ2-1; the D is unclear. The CDR3 is 12 amino acids. Germline-derived CDR1 and CDR2 are SGHRS and YFSETQ. V was pared by 5 bases and J by 4 bases, with 7 bases between. The CDR3: CASRFSYNEQFF. CDR3 nucleotide sequence: TGCGCCAGCAGATTCAGTTACAATGAGCAGTTCTTC.

This chain uses TRBV28 with TRBJ1-5; the D is unclear. The CDR3 totals 14 residues. Germline V gives CDR1 MDHEN, CDR2 SYDVKM. Trimming shortened V by 8 bases and J by 5 bases, and 16 bases separated the two germline ends. CDR3 sequence: CASQATTLHQPQHF. The CDR3, as DNA: TGTGCCAGCCAAGCCACAACCCTCCATCAGCCCCAGCATTTT. Full variable domain (missing parts from reference TRBV28 and TRBJ1-5): DVKVTQSSRYLVKRTGEKVFLECVQDMDHENMFWYRQDPGLGLRLIYFSYDVKMKEKGDIPEGYSVSREKKERFSLILESASTNQTSMYLCASQATTLHQPQHFGDGTRLSIL.

The rearrangement joins TRBV28 to TRBJ2-5; D perhaps matches TRBD2 (6 bases). CDR3 length: 17 amino acids. In germline, CDR1 is MDHEN, CDR2 SYDVKM. The V end was cut by 5 bases, the J end by 5 bases, with 24 bases between. The CDR3 is CASSPSILSFGGETQYF. The CDR3 coding sequence is TGTGCCAGCAGTCCCTCCATTTTGTCGTTCGGAGGGGAGACCCAGTACTTC.

The gene calls are TRBV12-5 and TRBJ2-7; possible D gene TRBD1, 6 bases. Germline V gene data show CDR1 as LGHNT and CDR2 as FRNRAP. The CDR3 runs 16 residues. With 1 base removed from V and 0 bases from J, the gap between germline ends came to 13 bases. The CDR3 reads CASGLDQTGSSYEQYF. DNA of the CDR3: TGTGCTAGTGGTTTGGACCAGACAGGTTCCTCCTACGAGCAGTACTTC.

The chain combines TRBV19 with TRBJ2-2; D not certain. The CDR3 consists of 13 residues. V was clipped by 7 bases and J by 0 bases, with 6 bases between them. CDR1 and CDR2 from the germline V gene are LNHDA and SQIVND (reference sequence). The CDR3 region is CASTVTNTGELFF. The CDR3 bases are TGTGCCAGTACAGTGACGAACACCGGGGAGCTGTTTTTT.

The V call is TRBV5-1, the J call TRBJ1-1, with D unresolved. Germline V gene data show CDR1 as SGHRS and CDR2 as YFSETQ. The CDR3 runs 15 residues. V shed 1 base and J shed 2 bases, with 12 bases lying between them. CDR3 nucleotides: TGCGCCAGCAGCTTGAAGAGGGTGGGAAACACTGAAGCTTTCTTT. Protein product: CASSLKRVGNTEAFF.

The J gene is TRBJ2-3, the V gene TRBV27, with D unresolved. The CDR3 runs 13 residues. Trimming shortened V by 2 bases and J by 5 bases, and 8 bases separated the two germline ends. The V gene's germline CDR1 is MNHEY and CDR2 SMNVEV (reference sequence). CDR3 protein: CASSLGAEDTQYF. The CDR3 DNA sequence: TGTGCCAGCAGTTTAGGCGCAGAAGATACGCAGTATTTT.

This sequence joins TRBV7-2 and TRBJ2-1; 10 positions match TRBD2. This CDR3 contains 16 residues. The junction had 9 bases not matched to a gene; V was cut back by 1 base and J by 9 bases. The V gene's germline CDR1 is SGHTA and CDR2 FQGNSA. This chain's CDR3 is CASSLVLAGVSREQFF. DNA for the CDR3: TGTGCCAGCAGCTTAGTGCTAGCGGGAGTATCACGTGAGCAGTTCTTC.

The CDR3 nucleotides are TGTGCCAGCAGCTTCGGAAGGGGCTGCGGCTACACCTTC. As protein: CASSFGRGCGYTF. The V and J genes are TRBV5-7 and TRBJ1-2, with a weak D call TRBD1 (5 bases). TRBV5-7 is an open reading frame whose function is uncertain. The CDR3 is made up of 13 amino acids. V was trimmed by 2 bases and J by 8 bases, leaving 13 bases between them.

The chain links TRBV4-1 to TRBJ1-5, with 9 bases identical to TRBD1. V trimming: 5 bases; J trimming: 4 bases; junction bases outside the gene matches: 9. Germline assignment: CDR1 MGHRA and CDR2 YSYEKL. The length of the CDR3 is 16 residues. CDR3 nucleotides: TGCGCCAGCAGCTGGGGGACAGGGAATGGTAATCAGCCCCAGCATTTT. Residues: CASSWGTGNGNQPQHF.

The chain is built from TRBV6-5 and TRBJ2-1, with 12 bases identical to TRBD2. The V gene's germline CDR1 is MNHEY and CDR2 SVGAGI. The junction had 2 bases not matched to a gene; V was cut back by 2 bases and J by 3 bases. This CDR3 is built from 16 residues. The CDR3 DNA sequence: TGTGCCAGCAGTTACACTAGCGGGAGGTACTACAATGAGCAGTTCTTC. Encoded protein: CASSYTSGRYYNEQFF.

The chain uses TRBV27 and TRBJ2-7; 11 nucleotides match TRBD1. The germline gives CDR1 MNHEY, CDR2 SMNVEV (reference sequence). CDR3 length: 14 residues. V dropped 8 bases and J dropped 7; count of bases not matched to a gene: 10. Here the CDR3 DNA reads TGTGCCAGCGCGCTAGGACAGGGGGCGCGGGAGCAGTACTTC. This encodes CASALGQGAREQYF.

The V and J genes are TRBV2 and TRBJ2-4; possible D gene TRBD2, 6 bases. The CDR3 has 14 residues. Trimming stripped 5 bases from V and 2 bases from J, with 10 bases between. Per the germline V gene, CDR1 is SNHLY and CDR2 is FYNNEI. The chain's CDR3 is CASSRRDPKNIQYF. As DNA, the CDR3 is TGTGCCAGCAGTCGGAGGGACCCCAAAAACATTCAGTACTTC.

The rearrangement joins TRBV10-1 to TRBJ2-3; the match to TRBD1 covers 7 bases. This CDR3 region has 13 residues. V trimming: 8 bases; J trimming: 6 bases; junction bases outside the gene matches: 8. Germline V gives CDR1 WNHNN, CDR2 SYGVQD (reference sequence). The CDR3 loop reads CASSQGRGDTQYF. The CDR3 region has the DNA TGCGCCAGCTCTCAAGGCAGGGGGGATACGCAGTATTTT.

The V call is TRBV29-1, the J call TRBJ2-1; D perhaps matches TRBD2 (5 bases). The CDR3 consists of 11 residues. Trimming shortened V by 7 bases and J by 6 bases, and 10 bases separated the two germline ends. Germline CDR1 SQVTM, CDR2 ANQGSEA. The CDR3 region is CSGAVGNEQFF. CDR3 sequence (DNA): TGCAGCGGAGCGGTGGGCAATGAGCAGTTCTTC.

V gene TRBV6-5 combines with J gene TRBJ1-2; D is possibly TRBD1 (5 bases). Germline-derived CDR1 and CDR2 are MNHEY and SVGAGI. Trimming stripped 5 bases from V and 8 bases from J, with 15 bases between. The CDR3 is 13 residues long. The CDR3: CASSEIPRVGYTF. The DNA for the CDR3 is TGTGCCAGCAGTGAAATACCCAGGGTCGGCTACACCTTC.

The V gene is TRBV4-3, the J gene TRBJ2-7, with D tentatively TRBD2 (5 bases). Germline loops: CDR1 LGHNA, CDR2 YSLEER. CDR3 length: 15 amino acids. V lost 1 base to trimming and J lost 4 bases, with 14 bases between them. The CDR3: CASSQAETRRYEQYF. CDR3 sequence (DNA): TGCGCCAGCAGCCAAGCTGAAACTAGACGGTACGAGCAGTACTTC.

On this clone itself: Additional DNA sequences in this sample encode the identical CDR3. V usage is TRBV7-9 and J usage is TRBJ2-5; possibly TRBD1 for D (6 bases). This CDR3 is 13 amino acids long. CDR1 and CDR2 from the germline V gene are SEHNR and FQNEAQ (reference sequence). Trimming removed 5 bases at V and 3 bases at J, with 10 bases between. As DNA, the CDR3 is TGTGCCAGCAGCCCTAGGACAGAAGAGACCCAGTACTTC. Residues: CASSPRTEETQYF.

CDR3 nucleotide sequence: TGTGCCAGCAGTGAGCCTACCGGGACGGGCACCGGGGAGCTGTTTTTT. Its protein product is CASSEPTGTGTGELFF. The chain has TRBV2 and TRBJ2-2; D possibly uses TRBD1 or TRBD2 (5 bases each). The CDR3 runs 16 residues. V lost 3 bases and J lost 4, with 15 bases in between. Germline-derived CDR1 and CDR2 are SNHLY and FYNNEI.

As concerns this clone: Other DNA sequences of this sample code for an identical CDR3. V and J are TRBV7-8 and TRBJ2-7, with a possible D match to TRBD2 (5 bases). The CDR3 length is 13 residues. CDR1 and CDR2 from the germline V gene are SGHVS and FQNEAQ. V was pared by 5 bases and J by 2 bases, with 10 bases between. The CDR3 protein is CASSPPGAYEQYF. CDR3 bases: TGTGCCAGCAGCCCCCCCGGGGCCTACGAGCAGTACTTC.

V usage is TRBV28 and J usage is TRBJ2-1; D possibly uses TRBD1 or TRBD2 (5 bases each). The CDR3 is 15 residues long. The V gene lost 5 bases and the J gene lost 8 bases, with 19 bases spanning the gap. Germline-derived CDR1 and CDR2 are MDHEN and SYDVKM. Here the CDR3 reads CASSPPGPLGHEQFF. The CDR3 DNA follows: TGTGCCAGCAGTCCTCCGGGACCCTTAGGCCATGAGCAGTTCTTC.

The chain is built from TRBV28 and TRBJ2-3, with D maybe TRBD2 (5 bases). CDR3 length: 15 residues. CDR1 and CDR2 from the germline V gene are MDHEN and SYDVKM. The V end lost 6 bases, the J end lost 3 bases, and 16 bases lay between the germline ends. CDR3 nucleotides: TGTGCCAGCAGACTACGTGGGAGACGTACAGATACGCAGTATTTT. Translated: CASRLRGRRTDTQYF.

This chain links TRBV9 with TRBJ2-7, with TRBD2 matching over 8 bases. The ends lost 0 bases at V and 5 bases at J; junction bases unmatched: 7. This CDR3 is built from 15 residues. Germline values: CDR1 SGDLS, CDR2 YYNGEE. The CDR3 bases are TGTGCCAGCAGCGTAGGAGGGACTAGTAACCACGAGCAGTACTTC. Residues: CASSVGGTSNHEQYF.

The chain uses TRBV11-2 and TRBJ2-5; TRBD2 aligns across 9 bases. Trimming removed 5 bases from V and 2 bases from J; junction bases left unmatched: 6. The CDR3 loop spans 15 amino acids. Germline loops: CDR1 SGHAT, CDR2 FQNNGV. The CDR3 protein is CASSLRTSAQETQYF. Here the CDR3 DNA reads TGTGCCAGCAGCCTAAGGACTAGCGCTCAAGAGACCCAGTACTTC.

The rearrangement uses TRBV5-1 and TRBJ2-5, with 9 bases fitting TRBD1. The junction had 10 bases not matched to a gene; V was cut back by 3 bases and J by 4 bases. Germline-derived CDR1 and CDR2 are SGHRS and YFSETQ. The CDR3 extends over 16 amino acids. CDR3 residues: CASSSPSRDRAETQYF. CDR3 DNA: TGCGCCAGCAGCTCACCCTCCCGGGACAGGGCAGAGACCCAGTACTTC.

The J gene is TRBJ2-2, the V gene TRBV4-1; 10 nucleotides align to TRBD2. CDR1 MGHRA and CDR2 YSYEKL come from the germline V gene. The CDR3 length is 18 residues. J was trimmed by 5 bases and V by 0 bases; bases with no gene match: 9. The CDR3 DNA is TGCGCCAGCAGCCAAGATCGCCTAGCGGGAGTATATACCGGGGAGCTGTTTTTT. Translation gives CASSQDRLAGVYTGELFF.

This chain connects TRBV28 to TRBJ1-1; D is uncertain. The V gene's germline CDR1 is MDHEN and CDR2 SYDVKM. The germline V and J ends were trimmed by 3 bases and 0 bases, with 11 bases remaining between them. CDR3 length: 15 amino acids. DNA of the CDR3: TGTGCCAGCAGTTTCGTAGGACGGATGAACACTGAAGCTTTCTTT. It specifies CASSFVGRMNTEAFF. The complete variable domain, with remaining parts taken from reference TRBV28 and TRBJ1-1, reads DVKVTQSSRYLVKRTGEKVFLECVQDMDHENMFWYRQDPGLGLRLIYFSYDVKMKEKGDIPEGYSVSREKKERFSLILESASTNQTSMYLCASSFVGRMNTEAFFGQGTRLTVV.

In this sample, this clone turned up once. The chain is built from TRBV19 and TRBJ2-2; the D is unclear. Germline values: CDR1 LNHDA, CDR2 SQIVND (reference sequence). V lost 3 bases and J lost 1, with 9 bases in between. The CDR3 consists of 15 residues. The CDR3 region is CASSIMIKNTGELFF. CDR3 DNA: TGTGCCAGTAGTATTATGATCAAGAACACCGGGGAGCTGTTTTTT.

As regards this clone: Other DNA sequences in the same sample also yield this CDR3. The rearrangement links TRBV5-6 to TRBJ1-1; D call uncertain. CDR1 SGHDT and CDR2 YYEEEE come from the germline V gene. This CDR3 contains 13 residues. V gave up 0 bases and J gave up 3 bases, with 6 bases separating them. CDR3 nucleotide sequence: TGTGCCAGCAGCTTGGGGACCTACACTGAAGCTTTCTTT. Translation gives CASSLGTYTEAFF. The full variable domain, with the rest looked up from reference TRBV5-6 and TRBJ1-1, is DAGVTQSPTHLIKTRGQQVTLRCSPKSGHDTVSWYQQALGQGPQFIFQYYEEEERQRGNFPDRFSGHQFPNYSSELNVNALLLGDSALYLCASSLGTYTEAFFGQGTRLTVV.